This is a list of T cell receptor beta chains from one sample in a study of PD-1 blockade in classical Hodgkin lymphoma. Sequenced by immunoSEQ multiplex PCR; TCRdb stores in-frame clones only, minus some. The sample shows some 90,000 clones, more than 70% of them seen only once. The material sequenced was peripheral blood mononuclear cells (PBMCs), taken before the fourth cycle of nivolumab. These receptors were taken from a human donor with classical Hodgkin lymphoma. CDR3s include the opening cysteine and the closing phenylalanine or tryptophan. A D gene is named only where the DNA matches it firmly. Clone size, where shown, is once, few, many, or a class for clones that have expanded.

TGTGCCATCAGTGAGTCGGGTAGGGATACGCAGTATTTT | CAISESGRDTQYF | TRBV10-3 | NA | NA | TRBJ2-3
TGTGCCAGCAGCTTGAGGTTCACGAACACTGAAGCTTTCTTT | CASSLRFTNTEAFF | TRBV5-4 | few | NA | TRBJ1-1
TGTGCCAGCAGCGTAGGTAGGGAGGGCTCCTACGAGCAGTACTTC | CASSVGREGSYEQYF | TRBV9 | NA | TRBD2 | TRBJ2-7
TGTGCCAGCAGCGCTGAGGGGGCCCCATGGGGGATTCAGTACTTC | CASSAEGAPWGIQYF | TRBV9 | NA | TRBD1 | TRBJ2-4
TGTGCCAGTAGTTCCCGACAGGGAATCTATAATTCACCCCTCCACTTT | CASSSRQGIYNSPLHF | TRBV19 | once | TRBD1 | TRBJ1-6
TGTGCCAGCATCAAGGGATTCAATCAGCCCCAGCATTTT | CASIKGFNQPQHF | TRBV2 | NA | NA | TRBJ1-5
TGCGCCAGCAGCCCTATTGGACAGGGCCCGAACGGGGAGCTGTTTTTT | CASSPIGQGPNGELFF | TRBV5-1 | NA | TRBD1 | TRBJ2-2
TGTGCCAGCAGCCAAGGTTGGGGGACTAACACCGGGGAGCTGTTTTTT | CASSQGWGTNTGELFF | TRBV14 | NA | NA | TRBJ2-2
TGTGCCAGCAGCCCGGGCCCCCTAGGGCACATTCAGTACTTC | CASSPGPLGHIQYF | TRBV28 | NA | NA | TRBJ2-4
TGTGCCATCAGTACGACTAGCTCCTACAATGAGCAGTTCTTC | CAISTTSSYNEQFF | TRBV10-3 | NA | NA | TRBJ2-1
TGTGCCAGCAGGGGACTTGCGAATTCACCCCTCCACTTT | CASRGLANSPLHF | TRBV27 | few | NA | TRBJ1-6